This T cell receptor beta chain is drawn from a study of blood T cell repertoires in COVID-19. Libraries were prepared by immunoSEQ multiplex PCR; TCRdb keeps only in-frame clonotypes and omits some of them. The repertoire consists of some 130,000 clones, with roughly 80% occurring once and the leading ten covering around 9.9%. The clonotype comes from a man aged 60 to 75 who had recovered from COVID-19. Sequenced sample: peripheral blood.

The CDR3 is CASSLKRLAGVETQYF. The DNA of the CDR3 is TGCGCCAGCAGCTTGAAGAGACTAGCGGGAGTGGAGACCCAGTACTTC. The V call is TRBV5-1, the J call TRBJ2-5, with 12 bases matching TRBD2. Per the germline V gene, CDR1 is SGHRS and CDR2 is YFSETQ. J lost 5 bases, V lost 1 base, and 6 bases had no gene match. CDR3 size: 16 residues. Based on the CDR3 plus reference TRBV5-1 and TRBJ2-5, the full variable domain is KAGVTQTPRYLIKTRGQQVTLSCSPISGHRSVSWYQQTPGQGLQFLFEYFSETQRNKGNFPGRFSGRQFSNSRSEMNVSTLELGDSALYLCASSLKRLAGVETQYFGPGTRLLVL.